Included here is one T cell receptor beta chain sequence, with context. The antigen remains undetermined. The ends were cut back, 6 bases at V and 0 bases at J, with 9 bases in the middle. CDR1 MNHEY and CDR2 SMNVEV come from the germline V gene (reference sequence). The CDR3 runs to 15 residues. These data originate in a study of cytomegalovirus exposure and HLA in healthy donors. Broader study findings: Reportedly, diagnosis of cytomegalovirus status by the classifier showed high specificity and sensitivity. Across donors, most TCRs were seen rarely, yet some public ones were widespread.

Sequencing used immunoSEQ multiplex PCR; TCRdb keeps in-frame clones, though not all of them. The data show 150,000 to 200,000 clones, over 65% seen once. This sequence originates from a man between 18 and 29 years old in good health and CMV-seropositive. The chain uses TRBV27 and TRBJ2-6; perhaps TRBD1 as D (5 bases). The sequencing sample was made of PBMCs. The CDR3 DNA sequence: TGTGCCAGCAGCCACAGGTCCTCTGGGGCCAACGTCCTGACTTTC. Translation: CASSHRSSGANVLTF. Together with reference TRBV27 and TRBJ2-6, the CDR3 gives the full variable domain: EAQVTQNPRYLITVTGKKLTVTCSQNMNHEYMSWYRQDPGLGLRQIYYSMNVEVTDKGDVPEGYKVSRKEKRNFPLILESPSPNQTSLYFCASSHRSSGANVLTFGAGSRLTVL.